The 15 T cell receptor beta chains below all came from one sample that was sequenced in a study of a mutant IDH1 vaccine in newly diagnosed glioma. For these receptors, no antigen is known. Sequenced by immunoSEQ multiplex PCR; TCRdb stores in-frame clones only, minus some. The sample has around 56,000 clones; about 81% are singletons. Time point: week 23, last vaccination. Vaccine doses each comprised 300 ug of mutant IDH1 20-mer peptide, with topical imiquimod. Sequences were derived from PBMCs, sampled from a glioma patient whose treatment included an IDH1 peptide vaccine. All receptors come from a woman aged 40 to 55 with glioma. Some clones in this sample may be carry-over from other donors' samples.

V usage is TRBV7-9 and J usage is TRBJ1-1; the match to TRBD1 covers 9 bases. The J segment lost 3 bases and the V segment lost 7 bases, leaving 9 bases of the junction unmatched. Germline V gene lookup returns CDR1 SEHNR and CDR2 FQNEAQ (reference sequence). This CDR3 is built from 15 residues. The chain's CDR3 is CASTFTGGWDTEAFF. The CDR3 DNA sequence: TGTGCCAGCACTTTTACAGGGGGCTGGGACACTGAAGCTTTCTTT.

The CDR3 DNA is TGTGCCAGCAGCTTAGGACTTTCCTACGAGCAGTACTTC. Protein sequence: CASSLGLSYEQYF. The chain employs TRBV7-9 and TRBJ2-7; D call uncertain. Trimming took 1 base from V and 1 from J, leaving 5 bases between them. Germline V gives CDR1 SEHNR, CDR2 FQNEAQ (reference sequence). The CDR3 is 13 amino acids.

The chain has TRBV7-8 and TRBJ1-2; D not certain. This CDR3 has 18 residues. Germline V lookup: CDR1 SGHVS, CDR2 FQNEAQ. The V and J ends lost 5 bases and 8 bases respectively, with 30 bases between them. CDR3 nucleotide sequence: TGTGCCAGCAGCCCCAGAGGCACCTTCCACCTGGATTTTATCGGCTACACCTTC. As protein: CASSPRGTFHLDFIGYTF.

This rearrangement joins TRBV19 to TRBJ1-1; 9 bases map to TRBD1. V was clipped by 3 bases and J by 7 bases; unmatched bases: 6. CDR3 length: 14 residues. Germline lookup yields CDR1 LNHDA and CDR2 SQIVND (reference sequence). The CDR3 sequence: CASSMGGTGYEAFF. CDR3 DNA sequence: TGTGCCAGTAGTATGGGGGGGACAGGGTATGAAGCTTTCTTT.

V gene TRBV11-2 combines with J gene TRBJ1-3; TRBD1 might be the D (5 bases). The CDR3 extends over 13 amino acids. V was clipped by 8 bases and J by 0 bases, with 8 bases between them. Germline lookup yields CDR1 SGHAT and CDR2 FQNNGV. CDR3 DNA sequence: TGTGCCAGCTCAGGGATCTCTGGAAACACCATATATTTT. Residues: CASSGISGNTIYF.

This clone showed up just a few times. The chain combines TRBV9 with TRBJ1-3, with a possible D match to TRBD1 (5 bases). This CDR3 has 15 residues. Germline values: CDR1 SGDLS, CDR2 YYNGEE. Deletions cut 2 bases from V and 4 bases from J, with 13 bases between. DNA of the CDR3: TGTGCCAGCAGCGTCGGGGGGGTTATCGGAAACACCATATATTTT. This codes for CASSVGGVIGNTIYF.

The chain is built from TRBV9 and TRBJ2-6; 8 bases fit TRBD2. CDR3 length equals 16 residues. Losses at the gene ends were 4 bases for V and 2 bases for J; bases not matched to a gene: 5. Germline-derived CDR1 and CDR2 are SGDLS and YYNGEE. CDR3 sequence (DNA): TGTGCCAGCAGCCCTCACGGGAGGGCTGGGGCCAACGTCCTGACTTTC. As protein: CASSPHGRAGANVLTF.

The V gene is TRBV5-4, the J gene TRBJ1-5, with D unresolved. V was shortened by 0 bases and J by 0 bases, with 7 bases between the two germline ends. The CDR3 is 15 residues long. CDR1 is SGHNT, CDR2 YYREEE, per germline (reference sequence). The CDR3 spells CASSLDPYSNQPQHF. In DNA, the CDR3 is TGTGCCAGCAGCTTGGATCCTTATAGCAATCAGCCCCAGCATTTT.

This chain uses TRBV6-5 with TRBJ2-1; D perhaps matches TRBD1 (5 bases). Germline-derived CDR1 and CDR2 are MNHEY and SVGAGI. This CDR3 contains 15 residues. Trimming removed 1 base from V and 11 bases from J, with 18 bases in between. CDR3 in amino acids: CASSYWKGLGRQQFF. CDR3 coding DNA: TGTGCCAGCAGTTACTGGAAAGGCTTGGGGCGTCAGCAGTTCTTC.

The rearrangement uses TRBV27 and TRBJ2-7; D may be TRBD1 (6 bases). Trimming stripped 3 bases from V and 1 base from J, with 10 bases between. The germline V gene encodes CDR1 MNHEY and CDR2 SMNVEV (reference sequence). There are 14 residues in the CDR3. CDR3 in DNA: TGTGCCAGCAGTTTCCAGGGACATTCCTACGAGCAGTACTTC. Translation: CASSFQGHSYEQYF.

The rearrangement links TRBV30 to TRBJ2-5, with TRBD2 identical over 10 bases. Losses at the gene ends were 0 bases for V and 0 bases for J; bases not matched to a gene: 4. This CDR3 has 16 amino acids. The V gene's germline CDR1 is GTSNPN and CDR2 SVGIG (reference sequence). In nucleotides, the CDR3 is TGTGCCTGGAGTGTTGGTAGCGGGGGGTACCAAGAGACCCAGTACTTC. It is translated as CAWSVGSGGYQETQYF.

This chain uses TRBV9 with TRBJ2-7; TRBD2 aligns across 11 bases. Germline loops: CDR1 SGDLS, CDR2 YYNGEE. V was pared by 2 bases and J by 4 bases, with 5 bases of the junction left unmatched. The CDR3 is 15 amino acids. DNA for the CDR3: TGTGCCAGCAGCGTTTTTGGGACTAGCGGTTACGAGCAGTACTTC. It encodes CASSVFGTSGYEQYF.

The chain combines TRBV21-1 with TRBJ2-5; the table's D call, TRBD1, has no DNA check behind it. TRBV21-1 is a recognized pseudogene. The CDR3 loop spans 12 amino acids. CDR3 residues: CAGPRHQETQYF. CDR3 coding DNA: TGTGCCGGCCCGAGACATCAAGAGACCCAGTACTTC.

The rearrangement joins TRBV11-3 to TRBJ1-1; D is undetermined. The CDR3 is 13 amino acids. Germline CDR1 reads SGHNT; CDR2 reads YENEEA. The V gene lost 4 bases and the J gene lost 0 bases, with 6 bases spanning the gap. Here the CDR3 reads CASSSYMNTEAFF. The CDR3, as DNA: TGTGCCAGCAGCTCATACATGAACACTGAAGCTTTCTTT.

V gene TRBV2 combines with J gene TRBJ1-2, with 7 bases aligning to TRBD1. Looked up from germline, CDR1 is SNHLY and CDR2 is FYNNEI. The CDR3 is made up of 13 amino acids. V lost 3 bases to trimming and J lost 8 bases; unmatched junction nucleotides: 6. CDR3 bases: TGTGCCAGCAGTGAGGACAGGATCCAGGGCTACACCTTC. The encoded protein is CASSEDRIQGYTF.